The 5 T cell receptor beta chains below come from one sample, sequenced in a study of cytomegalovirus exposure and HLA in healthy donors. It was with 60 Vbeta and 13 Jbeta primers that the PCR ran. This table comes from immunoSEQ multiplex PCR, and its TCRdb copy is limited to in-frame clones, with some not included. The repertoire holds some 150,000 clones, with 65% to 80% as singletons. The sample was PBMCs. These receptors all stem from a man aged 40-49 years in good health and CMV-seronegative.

CDR3 residues: CASRPSGGASNEQFF. CDR3 nucleotides: TGTGCCAGCAGGCCCAGCGGGGGGGCCTCGAATGAGCAGTTCTTC. The chain links TRBV6-5 to TRBJ2-1; 10 bases map to TRBD2. Germline lookup yields CDR1 MNHEY and CDR2 SVGAGI. The CDR3 sequence is 15 residues long. V lost 6 bases, J lost 7 bases, and 9 bases stayed unmatched.

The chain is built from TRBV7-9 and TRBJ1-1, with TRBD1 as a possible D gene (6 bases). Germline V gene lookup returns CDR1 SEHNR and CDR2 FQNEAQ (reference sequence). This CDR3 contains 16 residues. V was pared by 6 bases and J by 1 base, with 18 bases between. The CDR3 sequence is CASSFNTRGQNTEAFF. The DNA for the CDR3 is TGTGCCAGCAGTTTTAACACCAGGGGCCAGAACACTGAAGCTTTCTTT.

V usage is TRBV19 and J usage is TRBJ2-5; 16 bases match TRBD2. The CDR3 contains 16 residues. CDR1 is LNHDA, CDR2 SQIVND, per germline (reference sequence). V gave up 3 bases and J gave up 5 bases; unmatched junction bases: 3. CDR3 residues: CASSMGLAGGSETQYF. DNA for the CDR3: TGTGCCAGTAGTATGGGACTAGCGGGGGGGTCGGAGACCCAGTACTTC.

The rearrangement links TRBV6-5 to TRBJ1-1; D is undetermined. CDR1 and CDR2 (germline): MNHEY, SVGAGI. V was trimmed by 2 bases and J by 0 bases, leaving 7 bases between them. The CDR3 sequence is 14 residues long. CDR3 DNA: TGTGCCAGCAGTTACAGCGGATTGAACACTGAAGCTTTCTTT. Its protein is CASSYSGLNTEAFF.

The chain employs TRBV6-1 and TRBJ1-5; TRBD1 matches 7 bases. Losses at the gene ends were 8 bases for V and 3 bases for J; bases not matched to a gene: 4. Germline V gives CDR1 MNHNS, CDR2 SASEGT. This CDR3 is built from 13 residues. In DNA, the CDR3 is TGTGCCAGCCAAGGGACAGTCAATCAGCCCCAGCATTTT. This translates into CASQGTVNQPQHF.